This entry describes one T cell receptor (beta chain). This entry comes from a study of human T cells and chemical hapten exposure. The CDR3 is 18 residues long. CDR1 is SGHVS and CDR2 is FQNEAQ in the germline V gene. V shed 0 bases and J shed 6 bases, with 24 bases lying between them. TCRdb re-called the RACE reads through MiXCR, storing one row per CDR3 protein. The sample shows about 74,000 distinct CDR3 sequences, about 31% of them seen only once. Time point: patch test 1, 2 weeks after DPC sensitization. Treatment in this sample: therapeutic diphenylcyclopropenone sensitization with weekly scalp DPC. Unfractionated whole blood served as the source for total RNA extraction.

Sequenced material: whole blood, taken in connection with sensitization to the hapten diphenylcyclopropenone (DPC). The clonotype was recovered from a man aged 35 to 55 with alopecia areata. Some clones in this sample may be carry-over from other donors' samples. The chain is built from TRBV7-8 and TRBJ2-7; D possibly corresponds to TRBD2 (6 bases). In DNA form, the CDR3 reads TGTGCCAGCAGCTTAGCGCTAAGACTAGTCGCTAAGGGAGGCGAGCAGTACTTC. Its protein product is CASSLALRLVAKGGEQYF. The full variable domain, in which reference TRBV7-8 and TRBJ2-7 provide the parts outside the CDR3, is GAGVSQSPRYKVAKRGQDVALRCDPISGHVSLFWYQQALGQGPEFLTYFQNEAQLDKSGLPSDRFFAERPEGSVSTLKIQRTQQEDSAVYLCASSLALRLVAKGGEQYFGPGTRLTVT.